A selection of T cell receptor beta chains follows, all from one sample in a study of blood T cells in healthy people across ages. TCRdb redid the calling of the 5' RACE reads with MiXCR, one entry per CDR3 protein. The sample has over 750,000 distinct CDR3 sequences, about 25% seen once; the top ten hold 8% to 10%. The same sample was also studied in work on T cells of mothers and their children.

The source material was blood. Receptor source: a boy between 10 and 17 years old in good health. CDR3s include the opening cysteine and the closing phenylalanine or tryptophan. The D gene is left open where the match is weak. Expanded clones are given a class, and other clones once, few, many or no size at all.

v_gene	j_gene	abundance	d_gene	CDR3nt	CDR3aa
TRBV12-5	TRBJ2-1	.	TRBD2	TGTGCTAGTGGTTTGGTCCCCAGTGTAGCGGGAGTGCTCGATGAGCAGTTCTTC	CASGLVPSVAGVLDEQFF
TRBV28	TRBJ2-1	few	.	TGTGCCAGCGCTCTTCGGTTGGACATCTTGGATGAGCAGTTCTTC	CASALRLDILDEQFF
TRBV7-2	TRBJ2-7	.	.	TGTGCCAGCAGCTTAGTTTGGGACGGGGTAGGGGAGCAGTACTTC	CASSLVWDGVGEQYF
TRBV24-1	TRBJ2-7	.	.	TGTGCCACCAGTGCGGCAGGGACAAACTACGAGCAGTACTTC	CATSAAGTNYEQYF
TRBV11-3	TRBJ2-3	.	TRBD1	TGTGCCAGCAGAGATCGACAGGGAGAGTCAGATACGCAGTATTTT	CASRDRQGESDTQYF
TRBV7-9	TRBJ2-5	few	.	TGTGCCAGCAGCTTAGTGGCAGGCAGCGGGGAGACCCAGTACTTC	CASSLVAGSGETQYF
TRBV2	TRBJ2-3	.	TRBD2	TGTGCCAGCAGTTTACTAGCGGGGACCACAGATACGCAGTATTTT	CASSLLAGTTDTQYF
TRBV12-3/TRBV12-4	TRBJ2-5	.	.	TGTGCCAGCACGGCGTGGCCAGAGACCCAGTACTTC	CASTAWPETQYF
TRBV7-2	TRBJ2-5	.	TRBD1	TGTGCCAGCAGCTTTACAGGGGCGATACAAGAGACCCAGTACTTC	CASSFTGAIQETQYF
TRBV12-3/TRBV12-4	TRBJ2-5	many	.	TGTGCCAGCAGCCTAGGGGGGTCGGAGACCCAGTACTTC	CASSLGGSETQYF
TRBV7-2	TRBJ2-5	.	TRBD2	TGTGCCAGCAGCTTAGATTCACCGGGCCTAGCGGAAGAGACCCAGTACTTC	CASSLDSPGLAEETQYF
TRBV28	TRBJ2-3	few	TRBD2	TGTGCCAGCAGCCATGGACTAGCGGGACCGGATACGCAGTATTTT	CASSHGLAGPDTQYF
TRBV12-3/TRBV12-4	TRBJ1-3	.	.	TGTGCCAGCCGCCTCGCAGGGGCAGACGGAAACACCATATATTTT	CASRLAGADGNTIYF
TRBV5-1	TRBJ2-1	few	TRBD2	TGCGCCAGCAGCTTGGATAGACTAGCGGGATATACTAGCTCCTACAATGAGCAGTTCTTC	CASSLDRLAGYTSSYNEQFF
TRBV29-1	TRBJ2-1	.	TRBD2	TGCAGCGTTGAGGGGCGGGGGATTTACAATGAGCAGTTCTTC	CSVEGRGIYNEQFF
TRBV28	TRBJ2-3	few	.	TGTGCCAGCAGTTCGTTTCAGGACTACAACACAGATACGCAGTATTTT	CASSSFQDYNTDTQYF
TRBV15	TRBJ2-2	few	.	TGTGCCACCAGCAGAGGGTCCGGCGTGACCGGGGAGCTGTTTTTT	CATSRGSGVTGELFF
TRBV12-3/TRBV12-4	TRBJ2-7	.	.	TGTGCCAGCAGTTTTGTTATCTACGAGCAGTACTTC	CASSFVIYEQYF
TRBV7-3	TRBJ2-3	.	.	TGTGCCAGCAGCTTACTTCTGCCTGCAGATACGCAGTATTTT	CASSLLLPADTQYF
TRBV7-2	TRBJ2-7	.	TRBD2	TGTGCCAGCAGCTTACCAGCGGGAGGGCGCGAGCAGTACTTC	CASSLPAGGREQYF
TRBV9	TRBJ2-1	.	TRBD2	TGTGCCAGCAGCATCAGCGGGAGCGATGATGAGCAGTTCTTC	CASSISGSDDEQFF
TRBV7-9	TRBJ2-5	few	.	TGTGCCAGCAGCTTAGGCCTCAGGGGGGAGCAGTACTTC	CASSLGLRGEQYF
TRBV20-1	TRBJ2-1	few	.	TGCAGTGCTAACAGGGCCTCCTACAATGAGCAGTTCTTC	CSANRASYNEQFF
TRBV16	TRBJ1-1	few	.	TGTGCCAGCAGCCGCCGTGGAGGGGGAAGAGGTGAAGCTTTCTTT	CASSRRGGGRGEAFF
TRBV5-1	TRBJ2-2	few	TRBD1	TGCGCCAGCAGCGCGACAGGGGTCACCGGGGAGCTGTTTTTT	CASSATGVTGELFF
TRBV5-1	TRBJ1-3	.	.	TGCGTCAGCAGCTTGGGACCGGGGGACTCTGGAAACACCATATATTTT	CVSSLGPGDSGNTIYF
TRBV4-1	TRBJ2-1	.	.	TGCGCCAGCAGCCTCGGAGCCGGCCTCTACAATGAGCAGTTCTTC	CASSLGAGLYNEQFF
TRBV9	TRBJ2-1	.	.	TGTGCCAGCAGCGTCTTAAGCGGGCTATACAATGAGCAGTTCTTC	CASSVLSGLYNEQFF
TRBV6-2/TRBV6-3	TRBJ2-1	.	.	TGTGCCAGCACGCGGGGCTTCAATGAGCAGTTCTTC	CASTRGFNEQFF
TRBV12-3/TRBV12-4	TRBJ1-1	.	.	TGTGCCAGCAGACCGGACTTGGGAACTGAAGCTTTCTTT	CASRPDLGTEAFF
TRBV6-2/TRBV6-3	TRBJ2-5	few	.	TGTGCCAGCAGTTACTGGGGTGCAGACCAAGAGACCCAGTACTTC	CASSYWGADQETQYF
TRBV28	TRBJ2-6	few	.	TGTGCCAGCAGTCCCGGTGGGGGCCCTACCCTCTCTGGGGCCAACGTCCTGACTTTC	CASSPGGGPTLSGANVLTF
TRBV6-2/TRBV6-3	TRBJ2-4	.	.	TGTGCCAGCAGTTATCTCGCAAAGGCGGCCAAAAACATTCAGTACTTC	CASSYLAKAAKNIQYF
TRBV7-2	TRBJ1-3	few	.	TGTGCCAGCAGCTTTGACCCCTCTGGAAACACCATATATTTT	CASSFDPSGNTIYF
TRBV29-1	TRBJ2-7	.	TRBD2	TGCAGCGTTGAAACTAGCGTCGGCCACGAGCAGTACTTC	CSVETSVGHEQYF
TRBV7-8	TRBJ1-1	once	.	TGTGCCAGCAGCCCGTCCCGACAGAATGAAGCTTTCTTT	CASSPSRQNEAFF
TRBV25-1	TRBJ2-7	few	.	TGTGCCAGCAGTGAATCGGGCAGTCAGTACGAGCAGTACTTC	CASSESGSQYEQYF